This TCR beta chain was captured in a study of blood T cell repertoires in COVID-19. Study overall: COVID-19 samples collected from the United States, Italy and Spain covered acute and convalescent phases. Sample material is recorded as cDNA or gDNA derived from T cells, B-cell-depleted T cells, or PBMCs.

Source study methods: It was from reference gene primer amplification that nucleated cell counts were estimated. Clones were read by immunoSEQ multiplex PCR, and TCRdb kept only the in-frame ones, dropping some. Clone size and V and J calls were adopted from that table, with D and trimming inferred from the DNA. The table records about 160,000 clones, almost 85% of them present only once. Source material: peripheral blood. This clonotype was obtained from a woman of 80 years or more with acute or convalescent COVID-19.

The CDR3 coding sequence is TGCGCCAGCAGCTTGCTCAGGGCCAATGAAGCTTTCTTT. It yields the protein CASSLLRANEAFF. This chain connects TRBV5-1 to TRBJ1-1, with D tentatively TRBD1 (5 bases). V lost 1 base and J lost 7, with 11 bases in between. Germline V lookup: CDR1 SGHRS, CDR2 YFSETQ. The CDR3 totals 13 residues.